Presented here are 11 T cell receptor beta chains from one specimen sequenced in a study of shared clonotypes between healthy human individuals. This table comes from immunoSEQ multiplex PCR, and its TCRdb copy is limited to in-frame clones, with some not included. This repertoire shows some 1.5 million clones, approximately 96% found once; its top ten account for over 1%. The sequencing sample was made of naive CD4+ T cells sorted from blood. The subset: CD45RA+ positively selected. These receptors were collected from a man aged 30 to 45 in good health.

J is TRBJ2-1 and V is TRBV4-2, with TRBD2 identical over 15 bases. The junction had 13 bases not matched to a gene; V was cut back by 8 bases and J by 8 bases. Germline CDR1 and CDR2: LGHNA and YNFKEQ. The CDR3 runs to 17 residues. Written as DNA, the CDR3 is TGTGCCAGCCGCTGGACTAGCGGGAGGGCGCGCGGGGATGAGCAGTTCTTC. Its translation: CASRWTSGRARGDEQFF.

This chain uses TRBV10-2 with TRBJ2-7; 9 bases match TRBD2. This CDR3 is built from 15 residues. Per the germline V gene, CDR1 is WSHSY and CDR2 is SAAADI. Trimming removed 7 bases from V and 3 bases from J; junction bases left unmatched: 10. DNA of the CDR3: TGCGCCAGCACCTCTGGGGTAGCGGGAGACTACGAGCAGTACTTC. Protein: CASTSGVAGDYEQYF.

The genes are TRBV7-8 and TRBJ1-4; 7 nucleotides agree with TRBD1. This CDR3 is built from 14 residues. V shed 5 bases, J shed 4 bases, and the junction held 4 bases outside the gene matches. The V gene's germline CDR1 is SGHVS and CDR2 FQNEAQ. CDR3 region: CASSQDRLNEKLFF. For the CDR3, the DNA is TGTGCCAGCAGCCAGGACAGGCTTAATGAAAAACTGTTTTTT.

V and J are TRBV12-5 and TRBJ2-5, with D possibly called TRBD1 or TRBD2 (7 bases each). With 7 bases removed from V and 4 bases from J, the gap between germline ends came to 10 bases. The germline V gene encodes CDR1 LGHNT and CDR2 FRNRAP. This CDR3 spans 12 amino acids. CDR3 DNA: TGTGCTAGTGCCAGGGGGGGAGAGACCCAGTACTTC. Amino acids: CASARGGETQYF.

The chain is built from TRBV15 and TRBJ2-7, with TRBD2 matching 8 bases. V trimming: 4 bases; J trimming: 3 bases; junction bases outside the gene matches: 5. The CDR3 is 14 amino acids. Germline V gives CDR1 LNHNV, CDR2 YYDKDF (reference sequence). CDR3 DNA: TGTGCCACCAGCAAGGGGAGCGGGGGCTACGAGCAGTACTTC. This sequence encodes CATSKGSGGYEQYF. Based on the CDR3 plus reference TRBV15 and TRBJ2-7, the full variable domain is DAMVIQNPRYQVTQFGKPVTLSCSQTLNHNVMYWYQQKSSQAPKLLFHYYDKDFNNEADTPDNFQSRRPNTSFCFLDIRSPGLGDTAMYLCATSKGSGGYEQYFGPGTRLTVT.

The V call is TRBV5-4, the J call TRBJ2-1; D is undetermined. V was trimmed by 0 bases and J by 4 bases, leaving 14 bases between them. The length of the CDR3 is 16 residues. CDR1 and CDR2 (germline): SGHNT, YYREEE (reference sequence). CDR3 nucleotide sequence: TGTGCCAGCAGCTTGGAAGGGCCCCTCCTATACAATGAGCAGTTCTTC. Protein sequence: CASSLEGPLLYNEQFF.

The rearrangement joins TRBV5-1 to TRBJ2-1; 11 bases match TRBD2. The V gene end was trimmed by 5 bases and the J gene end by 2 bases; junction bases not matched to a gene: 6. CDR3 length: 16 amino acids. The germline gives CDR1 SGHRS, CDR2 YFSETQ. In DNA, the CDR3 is TGCGCCAGCAGTCGGACTAGCGGGCCAACCTACAATGAGCAGTTCTTC. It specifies CASSRTSGPTYNEQFF.

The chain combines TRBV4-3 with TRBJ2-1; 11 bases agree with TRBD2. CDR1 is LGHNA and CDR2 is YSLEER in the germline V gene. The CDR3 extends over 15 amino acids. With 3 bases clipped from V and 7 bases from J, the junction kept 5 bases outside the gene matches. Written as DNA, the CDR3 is TGCGCCAGCAGCCACGTAGCGGGAGGGAGAAATGAGCAGTTCTTC. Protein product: CASSHVAGGRNEQFF.

In nucleotides, the CDR3 is TGTGCCAGCAGTCCATCGAGGAATGAGCAGTTCTTC. Translation: CASSPSRNEQFF. The rearrangement uses TRBV28 and TRBJ2-1; no definite D call. The CDR3 covers 12 residues. Trimming cost V 5 bases and J 7 bases, with 9 bases left between them. Germline V gene lookup returns CDR1 MDHEN and CDR2 SYDVKM.

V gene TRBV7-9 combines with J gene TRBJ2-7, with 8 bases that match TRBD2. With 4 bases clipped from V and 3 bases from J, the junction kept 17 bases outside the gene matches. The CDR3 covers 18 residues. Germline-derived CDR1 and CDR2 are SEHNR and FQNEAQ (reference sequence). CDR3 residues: CASSSLDSTSGAVYEQYF. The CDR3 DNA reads TGTGCCAGCAGCTCCCTGGACAGCACTAGCGGAGCTGTCTACGAGCAGTACTTC.

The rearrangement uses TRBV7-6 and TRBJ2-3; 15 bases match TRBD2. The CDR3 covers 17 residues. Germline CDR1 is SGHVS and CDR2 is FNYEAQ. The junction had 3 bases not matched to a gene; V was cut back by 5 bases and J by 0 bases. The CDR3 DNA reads TGTGCCAGCAGCCGGACTAGCGGGAGGGCAAGCACAGATACGCAGTATTTT. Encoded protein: CASSRTSGRASTDTQYF.